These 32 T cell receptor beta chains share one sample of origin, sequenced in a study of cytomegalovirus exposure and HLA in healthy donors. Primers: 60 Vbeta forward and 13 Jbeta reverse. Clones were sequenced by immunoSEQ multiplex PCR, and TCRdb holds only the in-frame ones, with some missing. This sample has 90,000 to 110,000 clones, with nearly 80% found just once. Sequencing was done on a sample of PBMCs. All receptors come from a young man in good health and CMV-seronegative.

The CDR3 reads CASSHPRDNSTDTQYF. The DNA for the CDR3 is TGCGCCAGCAGCCATCCCCGGGACAACAGCACAGATACGCAGTATTTT. The genes are TRBV4-1 and TRBJ2-3; perhaps TRBD1 as D (6 bases). V lost 3 bases and J lost 0, with 13 bases in between. Germline CDR1 MGHRA, CDR2 YSYEKL. The CDR3 is made up of 16 amino acids.

CDR3: CASSQGWGEEETQYF. The CDR3 coding sequence is TGCGCCAGCAGCCAAGGTTGGGGGGAAGAAGAGACCCAGTACTTC. V and J are TRBV4-3 and TRBJ2-5; D might be TRBD2 (6 bases). V lost 1 base to trimming and J lost 3 bases, with 12 bases between them. Germline lookup yields CDR1 LGHNA and CDR2 YSLEER. The CDR3 is made up of 15 amino acids.

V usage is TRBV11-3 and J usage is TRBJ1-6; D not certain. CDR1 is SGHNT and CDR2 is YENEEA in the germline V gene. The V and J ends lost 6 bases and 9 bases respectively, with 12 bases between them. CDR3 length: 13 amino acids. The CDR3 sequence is CASSTGSRSPLHF. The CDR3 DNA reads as TGTGCCAGCAGTACCGGGTCCCGTTCACCCCTCCACTTT.

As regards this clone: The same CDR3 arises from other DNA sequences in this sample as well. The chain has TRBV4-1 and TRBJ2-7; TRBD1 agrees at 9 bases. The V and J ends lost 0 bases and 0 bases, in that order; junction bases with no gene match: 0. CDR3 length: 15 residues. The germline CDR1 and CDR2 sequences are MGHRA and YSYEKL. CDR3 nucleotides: TGCGCCAGCAGCCAAGAGACAGGGGGCTCCTACGAGCAGTACTTC. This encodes CASSQETGGSYEQYF.

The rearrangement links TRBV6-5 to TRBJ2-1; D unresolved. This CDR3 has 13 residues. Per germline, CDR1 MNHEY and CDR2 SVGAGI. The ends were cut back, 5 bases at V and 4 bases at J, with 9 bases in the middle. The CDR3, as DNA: TGTGCCAGCAGTCCCACCAGATACAATGAGCAGTTCTTC. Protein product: CASSPTRYNEQFF.

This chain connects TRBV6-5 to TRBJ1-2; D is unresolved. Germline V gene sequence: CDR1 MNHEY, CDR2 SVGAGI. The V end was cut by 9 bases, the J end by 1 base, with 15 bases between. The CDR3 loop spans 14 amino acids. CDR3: CASWASGRNYGYTF. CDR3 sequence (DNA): TGTGCCAGTTGGGCTAGCGGGCGTAACTATGGCTACACCTTC.

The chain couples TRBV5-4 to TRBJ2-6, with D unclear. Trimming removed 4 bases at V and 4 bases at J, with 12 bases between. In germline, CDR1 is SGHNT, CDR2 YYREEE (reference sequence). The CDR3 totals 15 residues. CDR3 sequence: CASSLTVTGANVLTF. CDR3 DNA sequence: TGTGCCAGCAGCCTCACAGTGACCGGGGCCAACGTCCTGACTTTC. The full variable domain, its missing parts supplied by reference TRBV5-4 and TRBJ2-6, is ETGVTQSPTHLIKTRGQQVTLRCSSQSGHNTVSWYQQALGQGPQFIFQYYREEENGRGNFPPRFSGLQFPNYSSELNVNALELDDSALYLCASSLTVTGANVLTFGAGSRLTVL.

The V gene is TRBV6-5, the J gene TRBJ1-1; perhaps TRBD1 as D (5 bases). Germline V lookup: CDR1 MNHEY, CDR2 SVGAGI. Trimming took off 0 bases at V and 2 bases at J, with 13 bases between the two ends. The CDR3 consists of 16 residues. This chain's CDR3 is CASSYSFDSLNTEAFF. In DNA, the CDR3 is TGTGCCAGCAGTTACTCGTTTGACAGCCTAAACACTGAAGCTTTCTTT.

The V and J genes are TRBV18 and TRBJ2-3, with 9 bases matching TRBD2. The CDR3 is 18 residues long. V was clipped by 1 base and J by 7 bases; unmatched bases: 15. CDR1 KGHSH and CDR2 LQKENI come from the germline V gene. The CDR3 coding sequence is TGTGCCAGCTCACCACTTTTGACTAGCGGAACCGAACTGCATACGCAGTATTTT. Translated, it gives CASSPLLTSGTELHTQYF. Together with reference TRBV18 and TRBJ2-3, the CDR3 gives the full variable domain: NAGVMQNPRHLVRRRGQEARLRCSPMKGHSHVYWYRQLPEEGLKFMVYLQKENIIDESGMPKERFSAEFPKEGPSILRIQQVVRGDSAAYFCASSPLLTSGTELHTQYFGPGTRLTVL.

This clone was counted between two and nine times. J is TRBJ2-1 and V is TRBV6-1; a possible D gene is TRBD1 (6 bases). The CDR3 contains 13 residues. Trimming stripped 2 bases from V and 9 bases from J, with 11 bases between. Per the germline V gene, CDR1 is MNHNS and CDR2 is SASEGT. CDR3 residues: CASSELGAGEQFF. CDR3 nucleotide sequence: TGTGCCAGCAGTGAACTGGGGGCGGGTGAGCAGTTCTTC.

CDR3: CASSLRGGLPQHF. The CDR3 bases are TGTGCCAGCAGTTTGCGGGGGGGGCTGCCCCAGCATTTT. The chain combines TRBV27 with TRBJ1-5; D possibly corresponds to TRBD1 (6 bases). V was trimmed by 3 bases and J by 9 bases, leaving 12 bases between them. Germline loops: CDR1 MNHEY, CDR2 SMNVEV (reference sequence). CDR3 length: 13 residues.

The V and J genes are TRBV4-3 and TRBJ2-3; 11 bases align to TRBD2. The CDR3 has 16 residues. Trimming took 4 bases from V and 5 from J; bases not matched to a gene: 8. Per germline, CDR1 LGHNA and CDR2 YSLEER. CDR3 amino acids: CASSRNLLAGEDTQYF. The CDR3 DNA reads TGCGCCAGCAGCCGAAATTTACTAGCGGGGGAAGATACGCAGTATTTT.

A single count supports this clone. CDR3 sequence: CASSLSSAGGPYEQFF. Here the CDR3 DNA reads TGTGCCAGCAGTTTATCCTCGGCGGGAGGGCCCTATGAGCAGTTCTTC. The chain recombines TRBV28 with TRBJ2-1; 9 bases fit TRBD2. This CDR3 comprises 16 residues. Germline CDR1 MDHEN, CDR2 SYDVKM. The junction had 9 bases not matched to a gene; V was cut back by 1 base and J by 8 bases.

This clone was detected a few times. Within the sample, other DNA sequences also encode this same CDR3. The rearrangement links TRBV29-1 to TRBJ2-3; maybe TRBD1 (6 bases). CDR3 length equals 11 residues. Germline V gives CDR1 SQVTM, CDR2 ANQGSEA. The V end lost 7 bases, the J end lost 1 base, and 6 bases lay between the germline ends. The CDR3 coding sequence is TGCAGCGGACAGGGCACAGATACGCAGTATTTT. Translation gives CSGQGTDTQYF.

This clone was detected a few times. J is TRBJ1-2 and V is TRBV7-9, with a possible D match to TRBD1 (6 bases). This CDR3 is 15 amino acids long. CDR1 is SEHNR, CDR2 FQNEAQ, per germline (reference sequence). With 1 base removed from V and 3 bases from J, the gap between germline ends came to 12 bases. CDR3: CASSLEDSLYYGYTF. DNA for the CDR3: TGTGCCAGCAGCTTAGAGGACAGCCTTTACTATGGCTACACCTTC.

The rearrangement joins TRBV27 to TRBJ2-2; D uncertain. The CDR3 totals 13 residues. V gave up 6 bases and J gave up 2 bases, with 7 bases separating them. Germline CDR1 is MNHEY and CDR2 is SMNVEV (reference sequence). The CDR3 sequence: CASSPVNTGELFF. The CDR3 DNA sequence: TGTGCCAGCAGCCCTGTTAACACCGGGGAGCTGTTTTTT.

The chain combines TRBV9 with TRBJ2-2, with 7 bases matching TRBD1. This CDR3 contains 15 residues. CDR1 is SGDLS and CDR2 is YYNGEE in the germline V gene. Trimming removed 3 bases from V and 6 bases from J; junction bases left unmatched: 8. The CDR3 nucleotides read TGTGCCAGCAGCGCCCCAAACAGGGGTCCCGGGGAGCTGTTTTTT. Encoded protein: CASSAPNRGPGELFF.

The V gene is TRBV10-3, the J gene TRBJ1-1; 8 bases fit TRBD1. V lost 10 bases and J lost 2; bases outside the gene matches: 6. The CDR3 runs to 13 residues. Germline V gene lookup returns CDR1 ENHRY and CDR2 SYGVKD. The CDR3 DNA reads TGTGCCACAGGAGACAGGGGCAACACTGAAGCTTTCTTT. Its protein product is CATGDRGNTEAFF.

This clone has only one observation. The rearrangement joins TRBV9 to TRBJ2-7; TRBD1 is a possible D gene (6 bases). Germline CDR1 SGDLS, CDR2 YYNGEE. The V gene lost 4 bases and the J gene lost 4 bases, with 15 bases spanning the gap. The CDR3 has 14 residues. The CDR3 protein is CASSHTGMRYEQYF. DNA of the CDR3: TGTGCCAGCAGCCATACAGGGATGAGATACGAGCAGTACTTC. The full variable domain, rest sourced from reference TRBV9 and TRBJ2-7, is DSGVTQTPKHLITATGQRVTLRCSPRSGDLSVYWYQQSLDQGLQFLIQYYNGEERAKGNILERFSAQQFPDLHSELNLSSLELGDSALYFCASSHTGMRYEQYFGPGTRLTVT.

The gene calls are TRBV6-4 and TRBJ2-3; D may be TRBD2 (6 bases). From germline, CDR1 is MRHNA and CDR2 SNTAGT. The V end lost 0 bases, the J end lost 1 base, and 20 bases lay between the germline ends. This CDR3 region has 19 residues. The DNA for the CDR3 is TGTGCCAGCAGTGACTCATGGGCGGGAAAAACCTCTGGCACAGATACGCAGTATTTT. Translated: CASSDSWAGKTSGTDTQYF.

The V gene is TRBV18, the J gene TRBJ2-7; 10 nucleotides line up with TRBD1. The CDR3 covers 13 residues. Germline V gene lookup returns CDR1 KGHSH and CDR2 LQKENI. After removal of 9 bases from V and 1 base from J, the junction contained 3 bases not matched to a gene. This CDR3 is CASAGQGSYEQYF. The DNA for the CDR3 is TGTGCCAGTGCGGGACAGGGGTCCTACGAGCAGTACTTC.

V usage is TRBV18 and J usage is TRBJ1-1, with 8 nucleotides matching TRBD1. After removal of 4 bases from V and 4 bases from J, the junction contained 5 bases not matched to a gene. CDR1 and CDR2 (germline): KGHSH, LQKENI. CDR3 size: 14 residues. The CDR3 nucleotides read TGTGCCAGCTCACGACCTCAGGGGGCCACTGAAGCTTTCTTT. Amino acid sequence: CASSRPQGATEAFF. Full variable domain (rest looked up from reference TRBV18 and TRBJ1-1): NAGVMQNPRHLVRRRGQEARLRCSPMKGHSHVYWYRQLPEEGLKFMVYLQKENIIDESGMPKERFSAEFPKEGPSILRIQQVVRGDSAAYFCASSRPQGATEAFFGQGTRLTVV.

This CDR3 is CASSYGRAGELFF. The CDR3 DNA sequence: TGTGCCAGCAGTTACGGGAGGGCCGGGGAGCTGTTTTTT. The chain combines TRBV6-6 with TRBJ2-2, with 7 bases that match TRBD2. Germline CDR1 and CDR2: MNHNY and SVGAGI (reference sequence). Losses at the gene ends were 2 bases for V and 6 bases for J; bases not matched to a gene: 0. The CDR3 runs to 13 residues.

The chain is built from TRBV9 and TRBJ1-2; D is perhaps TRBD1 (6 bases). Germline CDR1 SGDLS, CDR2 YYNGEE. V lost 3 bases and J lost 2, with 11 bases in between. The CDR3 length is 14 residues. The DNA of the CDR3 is TGTGCCAGCAGCGGGCAGGGGACCAACTATGGCTACACCTTC. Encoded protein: CASSGQGTNYGYTF.

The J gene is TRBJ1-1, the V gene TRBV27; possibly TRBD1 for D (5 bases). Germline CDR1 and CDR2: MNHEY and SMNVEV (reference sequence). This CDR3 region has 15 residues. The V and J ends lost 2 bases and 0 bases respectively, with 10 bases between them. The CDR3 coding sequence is TGTGCCAGCAGTTTACGCCAGGGCGTGAACACTGAAGCTTTCTTT. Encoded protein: CASSLRQGVNTEAFF.

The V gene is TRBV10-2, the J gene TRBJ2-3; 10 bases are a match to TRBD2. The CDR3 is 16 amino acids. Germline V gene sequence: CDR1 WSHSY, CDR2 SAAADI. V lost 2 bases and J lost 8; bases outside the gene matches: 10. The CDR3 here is CASSEPTRAGGLTQYF. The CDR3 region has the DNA TGCGCCAGCAGTGAGCCAACTAGAGCGGGGGGGCTTACGCAGTATTTT.

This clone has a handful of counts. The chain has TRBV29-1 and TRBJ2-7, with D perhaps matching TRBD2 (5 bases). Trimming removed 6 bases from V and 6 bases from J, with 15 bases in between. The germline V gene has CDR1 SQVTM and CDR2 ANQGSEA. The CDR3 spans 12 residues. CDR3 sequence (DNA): TGCAGCGTGGCACGTGGGAGCGGCGAGCAGTACTTC. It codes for CSVARGSGEQYF.

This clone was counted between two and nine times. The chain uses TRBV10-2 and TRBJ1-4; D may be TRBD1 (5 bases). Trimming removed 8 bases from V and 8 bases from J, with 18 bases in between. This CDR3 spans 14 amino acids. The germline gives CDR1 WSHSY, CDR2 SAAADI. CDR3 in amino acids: CASGQGLDHEKLFF. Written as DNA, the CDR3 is TGCGCCAGCGGTCAGGGCCTGGATCACGAAAAACTGTTTTTT.

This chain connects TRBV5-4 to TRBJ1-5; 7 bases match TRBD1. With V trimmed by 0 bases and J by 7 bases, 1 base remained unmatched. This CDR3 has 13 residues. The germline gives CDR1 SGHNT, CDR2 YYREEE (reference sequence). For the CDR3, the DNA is TGTGCCAGCAGCTTGGAAGGGGGCCAGCCCCAGCATTTT. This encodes CASSLEGGQPQHF.

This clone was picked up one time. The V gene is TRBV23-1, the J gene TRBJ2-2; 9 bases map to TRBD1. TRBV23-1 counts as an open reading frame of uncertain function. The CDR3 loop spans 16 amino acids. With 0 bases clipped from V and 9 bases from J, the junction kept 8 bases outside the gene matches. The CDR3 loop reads CASSQSAQGALRELFF. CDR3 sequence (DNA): TGCGCCAGCAGTCAATCGGCACAGGGGGCGCTTAGGGAGCTGTTTTTT.

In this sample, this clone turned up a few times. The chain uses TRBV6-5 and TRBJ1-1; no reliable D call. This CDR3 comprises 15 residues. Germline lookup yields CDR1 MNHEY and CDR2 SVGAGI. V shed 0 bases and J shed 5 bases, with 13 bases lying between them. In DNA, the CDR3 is TGTGCCAGCAGTTACTCCGCCATGGGCAGGACTGAAGCTTTCTTT. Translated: CASSYSAMGRTEAFF.

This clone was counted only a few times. CDR3 protein: CSVGISHTEAFF. The CDR3 DNA is TGCAGCGTCGGGATAAGCCACACTGAAGCTTTCTTT. The J gene is TRBJ1-1, the V gene TRBV29-1, with D unclear. CDR1 is SQVTM and CDR2 is ANQGSEA in the germline V gene. The CDR3 is 12 residues long. The V end was cut by 6 bases, the J end by 3 bases, with 11 bases between.